This TCR beta chain was sequenced in a study of cytomegalovirus exposure and HLA in healthy donors (dated by TCRdb to about 2017). At the level of the whole study: According to a later analysis, one platform produced both the roughly 110 validation repertoires and the roughly 650 repertoires of the first cohort. Besides the first cohort of approximately 710 subjects, a separate validation cohort made up of 90 to 150 different subjects was used. The study aimed to test whether signatures of past pathogen exposure could be identified by cataloging public T cell receptors. High-throughput TCR immunosequencing, statistical association of individual TCRs with disease status, and machine learning were combined to predict cytomegalovirus infection status. Paper-wide results and their limitations: All 120 or so repertoires were used to score co-occurrence in the validation cohort in a later analysis, because that analysis had no HLA typing for the cohort. The authors suggested that the approach could potentially be extended to other disease states and immunological phenotypes. The study listed 150 to 200 TCR beta chains as associated with cytomegalovirus. Across donors, most TCR sequences were observed very rarely, whereas some public TCRs were present in many individuals. A later analysis found that TCRs clustered in the first cohort also tended to co-occur in the roughly 110 validation repertoires, with 94% of cluster scores above 0. A few of the identified cytomegalovirus-associated TCR beta chains were confirmed in vitro to be specific for cytomegalovirus antigens. In both the original and validation cohorts, the classifier was reported to diagnose cytomegalovirus status with high specificity and sensitivity.

Libraries were made using the immunoSEQ multiplex PCR assay. On the study's bioinformatics: To diagnose cytomegalovirus status from the catalog of TCR beta chain sequences, a statistical classification framework was built. Sourced from immuneACCESS, this table was stored by TCRdb with only in-frame sequences that have V and J called. A share of the clones is absent; for the studies checked, an unresolved V gene accounts for under half, and the remainder has no known explanation. Clonal size and the V and J genes are those of that table, whereas D and trimming came from the DNA. For this sample the table gives under 400,000 clones, of which 75% to 90% were detected only once. Of the sample, 0.83% is held by the ten largest clones. The germline V gene encodes CDR1 SGHRS and CDR2 YFSETQ. The CDR3 runs 16 residues from the cysteine to the phenylalanine. Only CDR3 DNA remains: 48 bases, in frame from the first base. V has 3 bases trimmed and J has 7 bases trimmed; junction bases matching no gene number 10.

Remarks on this clone: Its antigen specificity is not known. Base quality data are lacking; no much larger clone is found one base away.

Donors formed part of the validation cohort, which comprised 95 to 150 subjects and was distinct from the first cohort of some 700 subjects. The sample consisted of PBMCs. The chain couples TRBV5-1 to TRBJ1-6; TRBD1 fits 7 bases in the junction. The source is a woman between 18 and 29 years old in good health and CMV-seronegative. CDR3 reads: CASSYAFEGANSPLHF. DNA sequence: TGCGCCAGCAGCTATGCTTTCGAGGGGGCGAATTCACCCCTCCACTTT.